This passage covers 15 T cell receptor beta chains from one sample sequenced in a study of T cell responses to AZD1222 COVID-19 vaccine. Libraries were prepared by immunoSEQ multiplex PCR; TCRdb keeps only in-frame clonotypes and omits some of them. The sample records about 130,000 clones, around nine tenths being singletons. The sample was peripheral blood, taken 28 days after the second AZD1222 dose. The receptors stem from an adult who received the AZD1222 COVID-19 vaccine.

V gene TRBV6-1 combines with J gene TRBJ1-2, with D unclear. The CDR3 extends over 15 amino acids. Germline V gene data show CDR1 as MNHNS and CDR2 as SASEGT. Trimming shortened V by 0 bases and J by 5 bases, and 13 bases separated the two germline ends. CDR3 protein: CASSEAMETTYGYTF. The CDR3 DNA sequence: TGTGCCAGCAGTGAAGCGATGGAGACGACTTATGGCTACACCTTC.

This rearrangement joins TRBV27 to TRBJ1-2, with D hard to call. Per germline, CDR1 MNHEY and CDR2 SMNVEV (reference sequence). The CDR3 is 13 amino acids. Trimming took off 7 bases at V and 5 bases at J, with 14 bases between the two ends. CDR3: CASTTNPGYGYTF. The CDR3 DNA sequence: TGTGCCAGCACCACAAACCCCGGGTATGGCTACACCTTC.

CDR3: CASRPSGGGLYNEQFF. For the CDR3, the DNA is TGCGCCAGCAGACCATCAGGGGGAGGGTTATACAATGAGCAGTTCTTC. The J gene is TRBJ2-1, the V gene TRBV5-1, with D possibly being TRBD1 or TRBD2 (7 bases each). Germline V lookup: CDR1 SGHRS, CDR2 YFSETQ. This CDR3 is built from 16 residues. V was pared by 5 bases and J by 4 bases, with 19 bases between.

With regard to this clone: The same CDR3 is also encoded by other DNA sequences in this sample. The rearrangement joins TRBV7-2 to TRBJ2-7, with D maybe TRBD1 (5 bases). V was shortened by 4 bases and J by 3 bases, with 10 bases between the two germline ends. This CDR3 comprises 13 residues. Looked up from germline, CDR1 is SGHTA and CDR2 is FQGNSA. CDR3 sequence (DNA): TGTGCCAGCAGCTATCGTGACAGCTACGAGCAGTACTTC. It encodes CASSYRDSYEQYF.

This clone was counted a single time. The chain has TRBV9 and TRBJ2-2; 9 bases align to TRBD2. Germline loops: CDR1 SGDLS, CDR2 YYNGEE. The V gene end was trimmed by 4 bases and the J gene end by 1 base; junction bases not matched to a gene: 8. The CDR3 covers 17 residues. CDR3 residues: CASSLRVAGENTGELFF. CDR3 nucleotides: TGTGCCAGCAGCCTTAGGGTAGCGGGGGAGAACACCGGGGAGCTGTTTTTT.

This chain connects TRBV15 to TRBJ2-6; D tentatively fits TRBD1 or TRBD2 (5 bases each). Germline CDR1 reads LNHNV; CDR2 reads YYDKDF (reference sequence). The CDR3 runs to 14 residues. The V end lost 3 bases, the J end lost 4 bases, and 7 bases lay between the germline ends. The CDR3 reads CATSRGEGANVLTF. CDR3 in DNA: TGTGCCACCAGCAGGGGGGAAGGGGCCAACGTCCTGACTTTC. Together with reference TRBV15 and TRBJ2-6, the CDR3 gives the full variable domain: DAMVIQNPRYQVTQFGKPVTLSCSQTLNHNVMYWYQQKSSQAPKLLFHYYDKDFNNEADTPDNFQSRRPNTSFCFLDIRSPGLGDTAMYLCATSRGEGANVLTFGAGSRLTVL.

The genes are TRBV5-6 and TRBJ1-1; no clear D. The CDR3 extends over 15 amino acids. V lost 1 base and J lost 3, with 13 bases in between. In germline, CDR1 is SGHDT, CDR2 YYEEEE. In DNA, the CDR3 is TGTGCCAGCAGCTTGAAACCCCCGCACGACACTGAAGCTTTCTTT. Translated: CASSLKPPHDTEAFF.

The chain is built from TRBV5-6 and TRBJ1-6; no reliable D call. This CDR3 region has 14 residues. Germline assignment: CDR1 SGHDT and CDR2 YYEEEE. Trimming shortened V by 1 base and J by 8 bases, and 10 bases separated the two germline ends. The CDR3: CASSLRGADSPLHF. Written as DNA, the CDR3 is TGTGCCAGCAGCTTGCGGGGAGCGGATTCACCCCTCCACTTT. The full variable domain, completed using reference TRBV5-6 and TRBJ1-6, is DAGVTQSPTHLIKTRGQQVTLRCSPKSGHDTVSWYQQALGQGPQFIFQYYEEEERQRGNFPDRFSGHQFPNYSSELNVNALLLGDSALYLCASSLRGADSPLHFGNGTRLTVT.

This rearrangement joins TRBV21-1 to TRBJ1-1. TRBV21-1 is a pseudogene. The CDR3 consists of 11 residues. CDR3 residues: CASRANTEAFF. CDR3 in DNA: TGTGCCAGCAGAGCGAACACTGAAGCTTTCTTT.

The J gene is TRBJ1-1, the V gene TRBV5-1; D might be TRBD1 (5 bases). Trimming removed 0 bases from V and 6 bases from J, with 9 bases in between. Germline lookup yields CDR1 SGHRS and CDR2 YFSETQ. The CDR3 totals 13 residues. CDR3 protein: CASSLAGLSEAFF. CDR3 coding DNA: TGCGCCAGCAGCTTGGCAGGGTTATCTGAAGCTTTCTTT.

The chain carries TRBV7-8 and TRBJ1-1; D is unclear. V lost 5 bases, J lost 1 base, and 2 bases lay in between. The CDR3 is made up of 11 amino acids. Germline V gene lookup returns CDR1 SGHVS and CDR2 FQNEAQ. CDR3 bases: TGTGCCAGCAGCCAGAACACTGAAGCTTTCTTT. The encoded protein is CASSQNTEAFF. Variable domain in full (rest from reference TRBV7-8 and TRBJ1-1): GAGVSQSPRYKVAKRGQDVALRCDPISGHVSLFWYQQALGQGPEFLTYFQNEAQLDKSGLPSDRFFAERPEGSVSTLKIQRTQQEDSAVYLCASSQNTEAFFGQGTRLTVV.

V gene TRBV5-1 combines with J gene TRBJ1-3, with D hard to call. The ends were cut back, 0 bases at V and 0 bases at J, with 7 bases in the middle. CDR1 and CDR2 from the germline V gene are SGHRS and YFSETQ. The CDR3 has 15 residues. CDR3 bases: TGCGCCAGCAGCTTGGCCGGGATCTCTGGAAACACCATATATTTT. It specifies CASSLAGISGNTIYF.

The rearrangement joins TRBV7-7 to TRBJ2-2; the D gene is possibly TRBD1 (5 bases). CDR1 is SSHAT, CDR2 FNYEAQ, per germline (reference sequence). The CDR3 totals 13 residues. V lost 5 bases and J 4 bases, leaving 8 bases between the germline ends. CDR3 sequence: CASSLDSTGELFF. CDR3 DNA sequence: TGTGCCAGCAGCCTTGACAGCACCGGGGAGCTGTTTTTT.

This chain joins TRBV18 and TRBJ2-7; TRBD1 might be the D (6 bases). This CDR3 comprises 15 residues. CDR1 and CDR2 (germline): KGHSH, LQKENI. The V end lost 5 bases, the J end lost 0 bases, and 14 bases lay between the germline ends. The CDR3 here is CASSYRVRGSYEQYF. Written as DNA, the CDR3 is TGTGCCAGCTCATACAGGGTCCGCGGCTCCTACGAGCAGTACTTC.

This chain joins TRBV27 and TRBJ2-7, with 14 bases lining up with TRBD2. V was clipped by 5 bases and J by 5 bases; unmatched bases: 5. This CDR3 region has 15 residues. CDR1 and CDR2 (germline): MNHEY, SMNVEV (reference sequence). CDR3 in amino acids: CASSLGLAGVNEQYF. CDR3 bases: TGTGCCAGCAGTCTGGGACTAGCGGGAGTTAACGAGCAGTACTTC.